A single sample is the source of the 27 T cell receptor beta chains below, sequenced in a study of sequential checkpoint blockade in melanoma. Profiled with immunoSEQ multiplex PCR; TCRdb holds only in-frame clones, not every one. The sample lists tens of thousands of clones; 80% were seen once. Documented treatment: randomized to nivolumab then ipilimumab (arm A) or the reverse (arm B). This sample comprised CD8+ T cells sorted from blood (inferred from file names), obtained from a patient given nivolumab and ipilimumab in sequence. These receptors all come from a human donor with melanoma.

This chain uses TRBV5-1 with TRBJ1-6; 8 bases map to TRBD1. Germline V gene sequence: CDR1 SGHRS, CDR2 YFSETQ. V lost 4 bases, J lost 9 bases, and 9 bases stayed unmatched. This CDR3 has 15 amino acids. CDR3 nucleotide sequence: TGCGCCAGCAGCAATGGGACAGGATTATCTTCACCCCTCCACTTT. Translated, it gives CASSNGTGLSSPLHF.

This clone has more than one count but fewer than ten. This rearrangement joins TRBV18 to TRBJ2-7; 8 bases match TRBD2. V lost 6 bases, J lost 0 bases, and 7 bases stayed unmatched. Germline-derived CDR1 and CDR2 are KGHSH and LQKENI. The CDR3 has 15 amino acids. The CDR3 sequence: CASSPPSGSSYEQYF. DNA of the CDR3: TGTGCCAGCTCCCCGCCCAGCGGGAGCTCCTACGAGCAGTACTTC.

V and J are TRBV10-3 and TRBJ1-6; D is ambiguous. Germline loops: CDR1 ENHRY, CDR2 SYGVKD. The CDR3 is 14 amino acids. With 1 base removed from V and 8 bases from J, the gap between germline ends came to 9 bases. The CDR3 DNA reads TGTGCCATCAGTGAGTATGCGTTAGATTCACCCCTCCACTTT. Protein product: CAISEYALDSPLHF.

The chain has TRBV27 and TRBJ2-7, with D perhaps matching TRBD1 (5 bases). CDR1 is MNHEY and CDR2 is SMNVEV in the germline V gene (reference sequence). The V and J ends lost 5 bases and 0 bases respectively, with 17 bases between them. The CDR3 has 16 residues. The CDR3 reads CASSIIGQGSSYEQYF. DNA of the CDR3: TGTGCCAGCAGTATTATTGGGCAGGGAAGCTCCTACGAGCAGTACTTC.

The gene calls are TRBV28 and TRBJ1-5, with D perhaps matching TRBD1 (6 bases). V lost 6 bases and J 10 bases, leaving 22 bases between the germline ends. Germline V gives CDR1 MDHEN, CDR2 SYDVKM. This CDR3 has 15 amino acids. The CDR3 DNA reads TGTGCCAGCAGCTCTACGCGGACAGTGTCAGGACCCCAGCATTTT. It encodes CASSSTRTVSGPQHF.

V is TRBV9 and J is TRBJ2-1; TRBD2 aligns across 13 bases. With V trimmed by 2 bases and J by 8 bases, 7 bases remained unmatched. The CDR3 loop spans 16 amino acids. Looked up from germline, CDR1 is SGDLS and CDR2 is YYNGEE. The CDR3 loop reads CASSVFGLAGVDEQFF. CDR3 DNA sequence: TGTGCCAGCAGCGTGTTTGGACTAGCGGGAGTCGATGAGCAGTTCTTC. The variable domain in full, completed from reference TRBV9 and TRBJ2-1, reads DSGVTQTPKHLITATGQRVTLRCSPRSGDLSVYWYQQSLDQGLQFLIQYYNGEERAKGNILERFSAQQFPDLHSELNLSSLELGDSALYFCASSVFGLAGVDEQFFGPGTRLTVL.

This chain joins TRBV7-2 and TRBJ1-1; 8 nucleotides agree with TRBD1. Trimming took 5 bases from V and 4 from J; bases not matched to a gene: 9. CDR3 length equals 15 residues. The germline V gene encodes CDR1 SGHTA and CDR2 FQGNSA. CDR3 region: CASSRLRGRRTEAFF. In DNA form, the CDR3 reads TGTGCCAGCAGCCGCCTCAGGGGGCGACGCACTGAAGCTTTCTTT.

J is TRBJ1-4 and V is TRBV6-5; 7 bases align to TRBD1. The length of the CDR3 is 13 residues. After removal of 11 bases from V and 10 bases from J, the junction contained 13 bases not matched to a gene. Germline-derived CDR1 and CDR2 are MNHEY and SVGAGI. In nucleotides, the CDR3 is TGTGCCTCCTTGGGGGACAGAGAACGAAAACTGTTTTTT. Protein: CASLGDRERKLFF.

This rearrangement joins TRBV5-6 to TRBJ2-1; 10 bases are a match to TRBD2. This CDR3 has 15 residues. V lost 4 bases and J lost 4; bases outside the gene matches: 5. Germline CDR1 and CDR2: SGHDT and YYEEEE. The CDR3 DNA follows: TGTGCCAGCAGCGCCGGGACTAGCGCATACAATGAGCAGTTCTTC. It codes for CASSAGTSAYNEQFF.

V usage is TRBV5-6 and J usage is TRBJ2-7; TRBD1 might be the D (6 bases). The germline CDR1 and CDR2 sequences are SGHDT and YYEEEE. The CDR3 runs 13 residues. V lost 3 bases and J 2 bases, leaving 9 bases between the germline ends. The CDR3 sequence is CASSWDIAYEQYF. CDR3 nucleotide sequence: TGTGCCAGCAGCTGGGACATCGCCTACGAGCAGTACTTC.

This clone was recorded once. The chain is built from TRBV4-2 and TRBJ1-6, with unresolved D. CDR1 is LGHNA and CDR2 is YNFKEQ in the germline V gene. The CDR3 extends over 14 amino acids. V gave up 0 bases and J gave up 9 bases, with 9 bases separating them. The CDR3 DNA sequence: TGTGCCAGCAGCCAAGATATTGAGGGTTCACCCCTCCACTTT. Translated, it gives CASSQDIEGSPLHF.

This clone is judged medium-sized. CDR3 amino acids: CASGLAGETDTQYF. CDR3 coding DNA: TGTGCCAGCGGACTAGCCGGGGAGACAGATACGCAGTATTTT. The V call is TRBV6-1, the J call TRBJ2-3; TRBD2 agrees at 8 bases. In germline, CDR1 is MNHNS, CDR2 SASEGT. With 8 bases clipped from V and 3 bases from J, the junction kept 7 bases outside the gene matches. The CDR3 length is 14 residues.

The sample holds a few counts of this clone. The rearrangement links TRBV7-9 to TRBJ2-7, with a weak D call TRBD2 (6 bases). Looked up from germline, CDR1 is SEHNR and CDR2 is FQNEAQ (reference sequence). The CDR3 is 11 residues long. V was clipped by 5 bases and J by 9 bases, with 11 bases between them. The CDR3 sequence is CASSRDSPQYF. The DNA for the CDR3 is TGTGCCAGCAGCCGGGACTCTCCGCAGTACTTC.

The rearrangement joins TRBV19 to TRBJ2-7; 7 bases align to TRBD1. Trimming at V came to 10 bases and at J to 3 bases, leaving 9 bases not matched to a gene. This CDR3 has 13 amino acids. The germline V gene has CDR1 LNHDA and CDR2 SQIVND (reference sequence). The CDR3 DNA reads as TGTGCCACCAACAGTCGACAGGGCTACGAGCAGTACTTC. Protein: CATNSRQGYEQYF.

V gene TRBV5-1 combines with J gene TRBJ2-7, with 7 positions matching TRBD2. The trim removed 1 base at V and 6 bases at J, leaving 10 bases unmatched. CDR1 is SGHRS and CDR2 is YFSETQ in the germline V gene. This CDR3 contains 15 residues. The CDR3 DNA follows: TGCGCCAGCAGCTTGTTTACTAGCGAGAAGGCCGAGCAGTACTTC. Amino acids: CASSLFTSEKAEQYF.

This chain uses TRBV2 with TRBJ1-2; D might be TRBD1 (5 bases). This CDR3 is built from 15 residues. Germline-derived CDR1 and CDR2 are SNHLY and FYNNEI. The V end was cut by 3 bases, the J end by 5 bases, with 16 bases between. This CDR3 is CASSDVGGGPYGYTF. CDR3 nucleotide sequence: TGTGCCAGCAGTGATGTCGGGGGAGGGCCTTATGGCTACACCTTC.

The V and J genes are TRBV27 and TRBJ1-5, with a possible D match to TRBD1 (6 bases). The CDR3 has 16 amino acids. Trimming stripped 2 bases from V and 0 bases from J, with 11 bases between. CDR1 MNHEY and CDR2 SMNVEV come from the germline V gene (reference sequence). The CDR3 coding sequence is TGTGCCAGCAGTTTAAGGGGGTTGTATAGCAATCAGCCCCAGCATTTT. Translating it yields CASSLRGLYSNQPQHF.

The rearrangement uses TRBV6-1 and TRBJ2-7; a weak D match, TRBD1 (6 bases). V lost 2 bases and J 2 bases, leaving 13 bases between the germline ends. This CDR3 spans 15 amino acids. CDR1 and CDR2 from the germline V gene are MNHNS and SASEGT. Here the CDR3 reads CASSENHSGAYEQYF. The DNA of the CDR3 is TGTGCCAGCAGTGAAAACCACTCAGGGGCCTACGAGCAGTACTTC.

This sequence joins TRBV5-1 and TRBJ2-3; a weak D match, TRBD2 (6 bases). The CDR3 has 16 amino acids. V shed 1 base and J shed 0 bases, with 12 bases lying between them. Per germline, CDR1 SGHRS and CDR2 YFSETQ. This CDR3 reads CASSLYTSSSTDTQYF. In DNA, the CDR3 is TGCGCCAGCAGCTTGTATACTAGCTCTAGCACAGATACGCAGTATTTT.

V usage is TRBV5-1 and J usage is TRBJ2-5, with 9 bases that match TRBD1. V shed 4 bases, J shed 4 bases, and the junction held 8 bases outside the gene matches. Germline lookup yields CDR1 SGHRS and CDR2 YFSETQ. The CDR3 extends over 15 amino acids. CDR3: CASSTRQGVGETQYF. DNA of the CDR3: TGCGCCAGCAGCACAAGACAGGGGGTAGGAGAGACCCAGTACTTC.

This clone rates as medium-sized. J is TRBJ1-1 and V is TRBV10-3, with 7 bases that match TRBD1. The V and J ends lost 3 bases and 10 bases, in that order; junction bases with no gene match: 8. The germline V gene has CDR1 ENHRY and CDR2 SYGVKD. The CDR3 has 13 residues. As DNA, the CDR3 is TGTGCCATCAGTGACTCGGGACAGAAAGGAGCTTTCTTT. This sequence encodes CAISDSGQKGAFF.

This clone occurred a few times. The chain carries TRBV9 and TRBJ2-7, with a tentative D call TRBD1 (7 bases). V lost 4 bases, J lost 4 bases, and 15 bases lay in between. This CDR3 has 14 amino acids. Germline CDR1 is SGDLS and CDR2 is YYNGEE. The CDR3 protein is CASSRGDSSYEQYF. The CDR3 DNA reads TGTGCCAGCAGCAGGGGGGACAGCTCTTACGAGCAGTACTTC. The full variable domain, its missing parts supplied by reference TRBV9 and TRBJ2-7, is DSGVTQTPKHLITATGQRVTLRCSPRSGDLSVYWYQQSLDQGLQFLIQYYNGEERAKGNILERFSAQQFPDLHSELNLSSLELGDSALYFCASSRGDSSYEQYFGPGTRLTVT.

The chain uses TRBV11-3 and TRBJ2-1, with D possibly TRBD1 on 6 matching bases. This CDR3 spans 14 amino acids. V lost 5 bases, J lost 2 bases, and 10 bases lay in between. CDR1 is SGHNT and CDR2 is YENEEA in the germline V gene. In DNA form, the CDR3 reads TGTGCCAGCAGCCTCAGGGGAACCTACAATGAGCAGTTCTTC. This gives the protein CASSLRGTYNEQFF.

The chain uses TRBV4-3 and TRBJ2-5; TRBD1 is a possible D gene (6 bases). The CDR3 is 16 amino acids. The germline CDR1 and CDR2 sequences are LGHNA and YSLEER. The V end lost 1 base, the J end lost 0 bases, and 12 bases lay between the germline ends. CDR3 bases: TGCGCCAGCAGCCAAGTGGAAAGGACAGACCAAGAGACCCAGTACTTC. Encoded protein: CASSQVERTDQETQYF.

This clone appeared a few times. The chain has TRBV6-5 and TRBJ2-5; maybe TRBD2 (6 bases). Matching the DNA end better, TRBJ2-7 makes the J call doubtful. The CDR3 totals 14 residues. Germline V gene sequence: CDR1 MNHEY, CDR2 SVGAGI. The CDR3 loop is CASRGWGDHHEQYF. In nucleotides, the CDR3 is TGTGCCAGCAGGGGGTGGGGGGACCATCACGAGCAGTACTTC.

The rearrangement joins TRBV27 to TRBJ2-7; D may be TRBD2 (5 bases). Trimming took 3 bases from V and 3 from J, leaving 12 bases between them. This CDR3 spans 14 amino acids. The germline V gene has CDR1 MNHEY and CDR2 SMNVEV (reference sequence). As DNA, the CDR3 is TGTGCCAGCAGTTTCGACTATTCAAACTACGAGCAGTACTTC. Its protein is CASSFDYSNYEQYF.

This clone is judged medium-sized. The chain couples TRBV9 to TRBJ2-2; D not resolved. The CDR3 is 11 residues long. Germline CDR1 and CDR2: SGDLS and YYNGEE. V dropped 6 bases and J dropped 7 bases, with 7 bases sitting between them. Here the CDR3 DNA reads TGTGCCAGCACCAGAAGCGGGGAGCTGTTTTTT. The encoded protein is CASTRSGELFF.